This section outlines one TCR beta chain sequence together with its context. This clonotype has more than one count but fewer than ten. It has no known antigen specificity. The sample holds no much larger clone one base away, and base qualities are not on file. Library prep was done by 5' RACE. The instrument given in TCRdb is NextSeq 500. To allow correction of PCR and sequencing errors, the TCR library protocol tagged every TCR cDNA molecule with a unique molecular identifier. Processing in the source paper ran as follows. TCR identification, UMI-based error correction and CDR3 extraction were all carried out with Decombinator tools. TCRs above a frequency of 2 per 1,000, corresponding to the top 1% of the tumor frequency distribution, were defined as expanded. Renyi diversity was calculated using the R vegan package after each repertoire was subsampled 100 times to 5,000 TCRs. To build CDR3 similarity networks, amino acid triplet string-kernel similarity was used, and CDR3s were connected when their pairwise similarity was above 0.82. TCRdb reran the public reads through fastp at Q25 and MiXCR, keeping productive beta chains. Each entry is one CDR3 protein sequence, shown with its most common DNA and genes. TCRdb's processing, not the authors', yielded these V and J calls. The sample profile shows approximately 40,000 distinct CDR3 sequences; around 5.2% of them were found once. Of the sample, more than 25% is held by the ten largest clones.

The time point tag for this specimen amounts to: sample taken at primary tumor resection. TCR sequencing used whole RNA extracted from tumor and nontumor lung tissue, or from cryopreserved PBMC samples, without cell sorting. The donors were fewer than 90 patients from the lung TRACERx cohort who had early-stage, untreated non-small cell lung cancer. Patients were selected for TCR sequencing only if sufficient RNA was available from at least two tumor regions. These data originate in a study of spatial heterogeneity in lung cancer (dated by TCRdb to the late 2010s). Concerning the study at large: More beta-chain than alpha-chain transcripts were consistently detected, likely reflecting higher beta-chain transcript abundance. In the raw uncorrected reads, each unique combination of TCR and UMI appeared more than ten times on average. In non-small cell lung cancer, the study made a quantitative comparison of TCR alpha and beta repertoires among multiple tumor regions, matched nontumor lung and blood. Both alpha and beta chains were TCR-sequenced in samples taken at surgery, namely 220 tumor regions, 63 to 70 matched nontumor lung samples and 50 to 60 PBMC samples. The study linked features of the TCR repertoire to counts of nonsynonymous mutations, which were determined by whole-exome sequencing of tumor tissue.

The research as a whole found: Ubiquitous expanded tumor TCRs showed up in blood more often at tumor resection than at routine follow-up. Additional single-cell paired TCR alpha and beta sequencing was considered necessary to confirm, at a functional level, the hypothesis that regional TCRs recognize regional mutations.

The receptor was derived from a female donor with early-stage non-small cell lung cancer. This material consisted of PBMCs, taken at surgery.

Read as DNA, the sequence is TGTGCCAGCACCCGACTAGCGGGAGATGAGACCCAGTACTTC. It specifies CASTRLAGDETQYF. Recombination connected TRBV6-1 to TRBJ2-5; TRBD2 lines up with 12 middle nucleotides. V loses 7 bases at its end and J loses 5 bases; junction bases beyond the gene matches: 5. Reading from cysteine to phenylalanine, the CDR3 counts 14 amino acids. Of the read, only the CDR3 DNA is kept; its 42 bases are in frame from base 1. CDR1 and CDR2 were assigned from the germline V gene as MNHNS and SASEGT.